The 8 T cell receptor beta chains given below trace back to one sample, sequenced in a study of T cell changes during pregnancy in multiple sclerosis. The method was immunoSEQ multiplex PCR; TCRdb's version includes in-frame clones alone and lacks a portion of them. The sample holds tens of thousands of clones; 92% are singletons and the top ten take roughly 2.2%. This sample comprised peripheral blood, obtained in the third trimester of pregnancy. The receptors come from a female donor with multiple sclerosis, enrolled in a pregnancy study.

The CDR3 DNA sequence: TGTGCCAGCAGTTTCGGGAGGGTGGATACCGGGGAGCTGTTTTTT. Residues: CASSFGRVDTGELFF. This chain links TRBV6-5 with TRBJ2-2; 8 bases align to TRBD2. The CDR3 runs to 15 residues. The V gene end was trimmed by 4 bases and the J gene end by 5 bases; junction bases not matched to a gene: 6. From germline, CDR1 is MNHEY and CDR2 SVGAGI.

This clone has more than one count but fewer than ten. CDR3 residues: CASSILQGANGYTF. CDR3 in DNA: TGTGCCAGTAGTATTCTACAGGGGGCGAATGGCTACACCTTC. V gene TRBV19 combines with J gene TRBJ1-2, with 9 bases aligning to TRBD1. Looked up from germline, CDR1 is LNHDA and CDR2 is SQIVND (reference sequence). V was clipped by 3 bases and J by 6 bases; unmatched bases: 5. The CDR3 sequence is 14 residues long.

The genes are TRBV7-3 and TRBJ2-3; D might be TRBD1 (6 bases). CDR3 length: 17 residues. V lost 5 bases and J lost 0, with 18 bases in between. CDR1 is SGHTA, CDR2 FQGTGA, per germline. The CDR3 is CASSPTGGDFSTDTQYF. CDR3 nucleotide sequence: TGTGCCAGCAGCCCGACAGGAGGAGATTTTAGCACAGATACGCAGTATTTT.

The genes are TRBV5-4 and TRBJ2-5, with TRBD2 identical over 8 bases. The CDR3 runs to 16 residues. Germline assignment: CDR1 SGHNT and CDR2 YYREEE (reference sequence). V dropped 0 bases and J dropped 5; count of bases not matched to a gene: 9. The CDR3 sequence: CASSLAGAGVRETQYF. In nucleotides, the CDR3 is TGTGCCAGCAGCTTGGCCGGAGCGGGAGTTCGGGAGACCCAGTACTTC.

J is TRBJ2-7 and V is TRBV9; 7 bases are a match to TRBD1. This CDR3 has 16 amino acids. Losses at the gene ends were 2 bases for V and 3 bases for J; bases not matched to a gene: 11. CDR1 and CDR2 (germline): SGDLS, YYNGEE. CDR3: CASSVIGTVGIYEQYF. As DNA, the CDR3 is TGTGCCAGCAGCGTCATCGGGACAGTTGGGATCTACGAGCAGTACTTC.

This clone is a singleton in its sample. The chain carries TRBV6-5 and TRBJ2-2, with 7 positions matching TRBD2. Germline trimming cut 10 bases from V and 5 bases from J; bases unmatched to any gene: 10. This CDR3 spans 14 amino acids. Germline lookup yields CDR1 MNHEY and CDR2 SVGAGI. The CDR3 DNA sequence: TGTGCCATCGAGACTAGCTCCAAAACCGGGGAGCTGTTTTTT. Amino acids: CAIETSSKTGELFF.

The gene calls are TRBV27 and TRBJ1-1; 8 nucleotides align to TRBD1. J was trimmed by 4 bases and V by 3 bases; bases with no gene match: 7. Germline V lookup: CDR1 MNHEY, CDR2 SMNVEV (reference sequence). The CDR3 has 15 amino acids. CDR3 nucleotides: TGTGCCAGCAGTTTGATTGGACAGGGCGCCACTGAAGCTTTCTTT. It is translated as CASSLIGQGATEAFF.

This chain joins TRBV7-2 and TRBJ2-3; the D gene is possibly TRBD2 (5 bases). Germline V gene data show CDR1 as SGHTA and CDR2 as FQGNSA. The CDR3 runs 16 residues. V was cut by 0 bases and J by 0 bases, with 10 bases left in between. CDR3 amino acids: CASSLAGGPSTDTQYF. The CDR3 DNA reads TGTGCCAGCAGCTTAGCGGGCGGGCCGAGCACAGATACGCAGTATTTT.